This T cell receptor (beta chain) was recorded in a study of cytomegalovirus exposure and HLA in healthy donors. Study-wide background: An analysis done earlier identified approximately 120 million unique TCR beta sequences from about 179 million T cells. Notes on the study in general: Association of 17,000 or so TCR beta sequences with HLA alleles was found at 0.05 false discovery rate in a later analysis. The study dropped some indistinguishable V segments, TRBV6-2 and TRBV6-3 among them.

Germline CDR1 reads GTSNPN; CDR2 reads SVGIG (reference sequence). This CDR3 region has 12 residues. Between the trimmed V and J ends, which lost 2 bases and 8 bases, there was a span of 12 bases. Researchers ran the PCR with 60 Vbeta and 13 Jbeta primers. Generated by immunoSEQ multiplex PCR, the TCRdb table keeps only in-frame clones and is missing some. The sample lists about 140,000 clones; more than 75% were seen once. Comment on this clone: The antigen is not known.

V and J are TRBV30 and TRBJ1-2; D is unresolved. This TCR was sampled from a male donor in good health and CMV-seronegative. Sample: PBMCs. Here the CDR3 reads CAWSQTGGGYTF. The CDR3 DNA reads as TGTGCCTGGAGTCAAACCGGCGGAGGCTACACCTTC.